This TCR beta chain comes out of a study of CD8+ T cells in alopecia areata. On this clone: No antigen is known for it.

The V end was cut by 2 bases, the J end by 6 bases, with 11 bases between. This CDR3 spans 14 amino acids. Germline V CDR1 and CDR2: SGHVS, FNYEAQ. Regarding the study as a whole: Possibly because of HLA-related factors, TCR sharing was less clear across patients than in mice.

As the sequencing template, cDNA was produced by extracting RNA and reverse transcribing it. Libraries were prepared by immunoSEQ multiplex PCR; TCRdb keeps only in-frame clonotypes and omits some of them. The sample holds 140,000 to 150,000 clones; about three fifths are singletons and the top ten take less than 40%. The rearrangement links TRBV7-6 to TRBJ2-1; TRBD2 might be the D (6 bases). The sequence came from a human donor in good health. What was sequenced was CD8+ T cells sorted from blood. The CDR3 loop is CASSLPDYRNEQFF. CDR3 bases: TGTGCCAGCAGCTTACCGGACTACCGCAATGAGCAGTTCTTC.